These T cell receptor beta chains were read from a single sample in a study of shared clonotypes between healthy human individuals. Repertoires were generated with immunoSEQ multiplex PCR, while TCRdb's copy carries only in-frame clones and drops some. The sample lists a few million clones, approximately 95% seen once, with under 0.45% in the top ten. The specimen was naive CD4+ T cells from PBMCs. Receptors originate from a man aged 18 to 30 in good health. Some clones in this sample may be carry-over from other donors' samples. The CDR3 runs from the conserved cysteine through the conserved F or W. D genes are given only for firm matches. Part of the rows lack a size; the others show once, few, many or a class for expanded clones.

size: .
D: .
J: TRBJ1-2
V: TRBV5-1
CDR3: CASSLDVRNYGYTF
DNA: TGCGCCAGCAGCTTGGATGTCAGAAACTATGGCTACACCTTC

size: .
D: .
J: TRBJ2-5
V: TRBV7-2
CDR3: CASSLDKVETQYF
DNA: TGTGCCAGCAGCTTAGATAAGGTAGAGACCCAGTACTTC

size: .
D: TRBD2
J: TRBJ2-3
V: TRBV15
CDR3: CATSPARTSGGHTQYF
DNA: TGTGCCACCAGCCCTGCCCGGACTAGCGGGGGACATACGCAGTATTTT

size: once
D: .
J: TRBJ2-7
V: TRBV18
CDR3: CASSPVVSAVDEQYF
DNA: TGTGCCAGCTCACCGGTGGTGAGCGCCGTTGACGAGCAGTACTTC

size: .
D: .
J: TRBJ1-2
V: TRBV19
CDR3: CASLDRPPNYGYTF
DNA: TGTGCCAGTTTAGACAGGCCACCTAACTATGGCTACACCTTC

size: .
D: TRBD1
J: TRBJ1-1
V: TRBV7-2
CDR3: CASSPRQGKTEAFF
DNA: TGTGCCAGCAGCCCCAGACAGGGAAAGACTGAAGCTTTCTTT

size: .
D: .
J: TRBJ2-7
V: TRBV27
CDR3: CASARELGGEQYF
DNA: TGTGCCAGCGCTCGAGAACTTGGCGGCGAGCAGTACTTC

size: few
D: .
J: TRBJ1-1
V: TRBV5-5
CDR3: CASRNPFQGGGAFF
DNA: TGTGCCAGCAGAAACCCCTTCCAGGGCGGGGGAGCTTTCTTT

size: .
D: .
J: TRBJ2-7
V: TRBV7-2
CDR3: CASSLEGRASYEQYF
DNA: TGTGCCAGCAGCTTAGAGGGACGGGCCTCCTACGAGCAGTACTTC

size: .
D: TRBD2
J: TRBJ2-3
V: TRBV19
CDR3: CASSPRLAATRGDTQYF
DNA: TGTGCCAGTAGTCCAAGACTAGCGGCCACAAGGGGAGATACGCAGTATTTT

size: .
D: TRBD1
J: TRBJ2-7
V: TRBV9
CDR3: CASSPWTGPPYEQYF
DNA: TGTGCCAGCAGCCCGTGGACAGGGCCTCCCTACGAGCAGTACTTC

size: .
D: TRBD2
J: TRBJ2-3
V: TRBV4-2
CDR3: CASSQGPAGGGETDTQYF
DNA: TGTGCCAGCAGCCAAGGCCCGGCGGGAGGGGGAGAAACAGATACGCAGTATTTT

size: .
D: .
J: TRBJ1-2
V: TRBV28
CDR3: CASTPTFPGGYTF
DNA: TGTGCCAGCACCCCCACCTTTCCTGGGGGCTACACCTTC

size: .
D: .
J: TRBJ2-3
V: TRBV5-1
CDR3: CASNGYTDTQYF
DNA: TGCGCCAGCAATGGGTACACAGATACGCAGTATTTT

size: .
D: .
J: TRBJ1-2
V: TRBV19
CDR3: CASSQLSPGIYGYTF
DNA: TGTGCCAGTAGCCAACTAAGCCCCGGGATCTATGGCTACACCTTC

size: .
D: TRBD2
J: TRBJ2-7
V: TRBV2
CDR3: CASSGTSGRGLEQYF
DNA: TGTGCCAGCAGCGGGACTAGCGGGAGAGGTCTCGAGCAGTACTTC

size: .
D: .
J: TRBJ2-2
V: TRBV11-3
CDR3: CASSHGLSDTGELFF
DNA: TGTGCCAGCAGCCACGGACTATCGGACACCGGGGAGCTGTTTTTT

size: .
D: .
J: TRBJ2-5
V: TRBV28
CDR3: CASSLLGGEGETQYF
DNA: TGTGCCAGCAGTTTATTGGGGGGCGAGGGAGAGACCCAGTACTTC

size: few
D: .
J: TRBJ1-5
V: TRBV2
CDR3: CASSPGQPQHF
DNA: TGTGCCAGCAGTCCTGGGCAGCCCCAGCATTTT

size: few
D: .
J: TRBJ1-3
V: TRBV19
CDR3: CASNVPSGNTIYF
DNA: TGTGCCAGTAACGTACCCTCTGGAAACACCATATATTTT

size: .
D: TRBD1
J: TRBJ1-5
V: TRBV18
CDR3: CASSPTGGAGQPQHF
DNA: TGTGCCAGCTCACCGACAGGGGGCGCGGGTCAGCCCCAGCATTTT

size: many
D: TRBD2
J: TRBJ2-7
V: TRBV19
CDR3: CASSIGRGSHEQYF
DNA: TGTGCCAGTAGTATAGGGCGGGGGTCCCACGAGCAGTACTTC

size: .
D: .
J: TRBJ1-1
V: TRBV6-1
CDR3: CASSVVIMNTEAFF
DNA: TGTGCCAGCAGTGTCGTGATAATGAACACTGAAGCTTTCTTT

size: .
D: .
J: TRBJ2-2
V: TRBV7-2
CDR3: CASSLGLGSGPTGELFF
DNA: TGTGCCAGCAGCTTAGGTCTTGGTTCCGGGCCCACCGGGGAGCTGTTTTTT

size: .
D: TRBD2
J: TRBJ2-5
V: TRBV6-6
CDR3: CASRDSGRAQETQYF
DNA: TGTGCCAGCAGGGATAGCGGGAGGGCACAAGAGACCCAGTACTTC

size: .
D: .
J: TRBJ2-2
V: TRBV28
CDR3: CASSLIGGTGELFF
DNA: TGTGCCAGCAGTCTGATCGGGGGAACCGGGGAGCTGTTTTTT

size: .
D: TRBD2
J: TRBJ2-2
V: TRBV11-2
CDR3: CASSLESGMGELFF
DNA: TGTGCCAGCAGCTTGGAGAGCGGGATGGGGGAGCTGTTTTTT

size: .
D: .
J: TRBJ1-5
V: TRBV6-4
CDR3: CASSPRGGVQPQHF
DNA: TGTGCCAGCAGTCCTCGGGGGGGGGTTCAGCCCCAGCATTTT

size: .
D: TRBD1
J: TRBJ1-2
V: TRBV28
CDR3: CASSLGTAAFNGYTF
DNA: TGTGCCAGCAGCCTCGGGACAGCAGCATTCAATGGCTACACCTTC

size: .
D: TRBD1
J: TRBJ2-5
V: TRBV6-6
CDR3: CASSSYRGQETQYF
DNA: TGTGCCAGCAGTTCCTACAGGGGACAAGAGACCCAGTACTTC

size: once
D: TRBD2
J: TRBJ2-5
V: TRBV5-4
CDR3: CASSLSNSGRARDQYF
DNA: TGTGCCAGCAGCTTGAGTAATAGCGGGAGGGCCCGGGACCAGTACTTC

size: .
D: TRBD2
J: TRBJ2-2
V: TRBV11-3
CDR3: CASSSSGTNTGELFF
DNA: TGTGCCAGCAGCTCTAGCGGGACAAACACCGGGGAGCTGTTTTTT

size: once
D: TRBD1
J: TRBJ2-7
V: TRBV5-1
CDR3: CASSSPDRVLGEQYF
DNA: TGCGCCAGCAGCTCACCGGACAGGGTCCTCGGCGAGCAGTACTTC

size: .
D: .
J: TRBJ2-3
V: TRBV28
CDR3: CASRQTALDTQYF
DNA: TGTGCCAGCCGACAGACAGCGCTTGATACGCAGTATTTT

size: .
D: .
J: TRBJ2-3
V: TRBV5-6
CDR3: CASSSGTFPDTQYF
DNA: TGTGCCAGCAGCTCCGGGACGTTTCCAGATACGCAGTATTTT

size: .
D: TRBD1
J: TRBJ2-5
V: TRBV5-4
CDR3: CASSLLYTGTGKETQYF
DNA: TGTGCCAGCAGCCTGTTATACACCGGGACAGGGAAAGAGACCCAGTACTTC

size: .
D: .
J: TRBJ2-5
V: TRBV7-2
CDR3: CASRSGAEETQYF
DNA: TGTGCCAGCAGGTCGGGGGCCGAGGAGACCCAGTACTTC

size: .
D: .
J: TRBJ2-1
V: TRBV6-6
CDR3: CASRSPGQQAIGEQFF
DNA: TGTGCCAGCAGGTCCCCGGGACAACAGGCAATTGGTGAGCAGTTCTTC

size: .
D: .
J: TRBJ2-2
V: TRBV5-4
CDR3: CASSLWVGGITGELFF
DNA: TGTGCCAGCAGCTTGTGGGTGGGCGGGATTACCGGGGAGCTGTTTTTT

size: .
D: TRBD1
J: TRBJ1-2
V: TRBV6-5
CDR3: CASSYEQGAYGYTF
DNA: TGTGCCAGCAGTTACGAGCAGGGGGCCTATGGCTACACCTTC

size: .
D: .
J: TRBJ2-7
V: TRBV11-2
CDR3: CASSLGGAGPYEQYF
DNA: TGTGCCAGCAGCTTAGGGGGGGCGGGCCCCTACGAGCAGTACTTC

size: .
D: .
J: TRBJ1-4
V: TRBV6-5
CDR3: CASSGQGSLFF
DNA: TGTGCCAGCAGTGGGCAGGGCTCGCTGTTTTTT

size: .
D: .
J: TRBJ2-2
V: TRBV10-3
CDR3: CAISETRDSGAGELFF
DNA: TGTGCCATCAGTGAGACTCGGGACTCCGGGGCCGGGGAGCTGTTTTTT

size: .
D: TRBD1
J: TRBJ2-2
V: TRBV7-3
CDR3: CASSSPGQTNTGELFF
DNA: TGTGCCAGCAGCTCCCCGGGACAGACGAACACCGGGGAGCTGTTTTTT

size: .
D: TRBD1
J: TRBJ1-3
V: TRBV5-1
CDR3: CASSLTGQGPSGNTIYF
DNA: TGCGCCAGCAGCTTGACGGGACAGGGGCCCTCTGGAAACACCATATATTTT

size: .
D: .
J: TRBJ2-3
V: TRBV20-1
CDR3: CSASFTDTQYF
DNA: TGCAGTGCTAGTTTCACAGATACGCAGTATTTT